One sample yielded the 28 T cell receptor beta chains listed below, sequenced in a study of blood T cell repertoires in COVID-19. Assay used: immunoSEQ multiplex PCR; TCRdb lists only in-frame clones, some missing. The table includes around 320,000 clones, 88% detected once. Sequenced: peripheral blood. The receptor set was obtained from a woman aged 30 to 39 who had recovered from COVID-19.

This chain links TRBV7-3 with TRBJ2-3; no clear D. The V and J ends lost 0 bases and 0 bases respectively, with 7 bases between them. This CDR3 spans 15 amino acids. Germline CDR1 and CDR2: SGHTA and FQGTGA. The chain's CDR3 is CASSLTTTSTDTQYF. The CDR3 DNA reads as TGTGCCAGCAGCTTAACCACGACTAGCACAGATACGCAGTATTTT.

The CDR3 here is CASSIIAANEKLFF. The CDR3 region has the DNA TGTGCCAGTAGTATCATCGCAGCTAATGAAAAACTGTTTTTT. The J gene is TRBJ1-4, the V gene TRBV19; unclear D gene. V lost 3 bases, J lost 3 bases, and 8 bases lay in between. This CDR3 is 14 amino acids long. Germline V gene sequence: CDR1 LNHDA, CDR2 SQIVND (reference sequence).

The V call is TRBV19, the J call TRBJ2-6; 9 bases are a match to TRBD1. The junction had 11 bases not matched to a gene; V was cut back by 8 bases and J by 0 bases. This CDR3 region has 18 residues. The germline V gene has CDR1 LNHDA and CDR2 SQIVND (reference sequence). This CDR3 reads CASEYSRDRASGANVLTF. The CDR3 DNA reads TGTGCCAGTGAATATAGCCGGGACAGGGCCTCTGGGGCCAACGTCCTGACTTTC.

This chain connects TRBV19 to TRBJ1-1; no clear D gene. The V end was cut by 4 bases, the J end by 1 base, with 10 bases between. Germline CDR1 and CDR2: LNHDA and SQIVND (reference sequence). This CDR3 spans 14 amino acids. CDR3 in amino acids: CASSTGRPNTEAFF. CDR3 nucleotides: TGTGCCAGTAGTACCGGGAGACCGAACACTGAAGCTTTCTTT. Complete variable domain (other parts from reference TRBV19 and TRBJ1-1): DGGITQSPKYLFRKEGQNVTLSCEQNLNHDAMYWYRQDPGQGLRLIYYSQIVNDFQKGDIAEGYSVSREKKESFPLTVTSAQKNPTAFYLCASSTGRPNTEAFFGQGTRLTVV.

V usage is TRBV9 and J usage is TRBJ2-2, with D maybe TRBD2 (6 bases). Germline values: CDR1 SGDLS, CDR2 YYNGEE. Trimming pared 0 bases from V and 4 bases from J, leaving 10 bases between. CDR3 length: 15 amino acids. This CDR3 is CASSVDLRGTGELFF. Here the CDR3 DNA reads TGTGCCAGCAGCGTAGATTTGCGGGGCACCGGGGAGCTGTTTTTT.

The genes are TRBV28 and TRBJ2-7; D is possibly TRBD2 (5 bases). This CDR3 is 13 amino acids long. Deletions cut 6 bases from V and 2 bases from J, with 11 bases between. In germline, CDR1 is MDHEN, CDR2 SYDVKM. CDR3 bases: TGTGCCAGCAGCCCCCCGAGGGCCTACGAGCAGTACTTC. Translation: CASSPPRAYEQYF.

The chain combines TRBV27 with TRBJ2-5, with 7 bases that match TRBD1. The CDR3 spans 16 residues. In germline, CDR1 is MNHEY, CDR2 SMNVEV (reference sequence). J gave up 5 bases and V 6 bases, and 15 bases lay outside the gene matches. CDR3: CASRFEGASASETQYF. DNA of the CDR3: TGTGCCAGCAGGTTCGAGGGGGCCTCGGCGTCCGAGACCCAGTACTTC.

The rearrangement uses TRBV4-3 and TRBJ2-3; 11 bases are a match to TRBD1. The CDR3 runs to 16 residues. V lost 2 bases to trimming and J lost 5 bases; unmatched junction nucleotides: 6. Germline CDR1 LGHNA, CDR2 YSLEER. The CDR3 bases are TGCGCCAGCAGCCAATCCGGACAGGGGGCGGAAGATACGCAGTATTTT. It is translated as CASSQSGQGAEDTQYF.

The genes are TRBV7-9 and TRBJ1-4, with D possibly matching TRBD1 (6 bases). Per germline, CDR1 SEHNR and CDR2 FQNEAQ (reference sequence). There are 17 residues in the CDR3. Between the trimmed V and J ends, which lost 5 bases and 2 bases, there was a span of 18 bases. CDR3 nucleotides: TGTGCCAGCAGCGGACGACCCGGACAGAGCACTAATGAAAAACTGTTTTTT. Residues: CASSGRPGQSTNEKLFF.

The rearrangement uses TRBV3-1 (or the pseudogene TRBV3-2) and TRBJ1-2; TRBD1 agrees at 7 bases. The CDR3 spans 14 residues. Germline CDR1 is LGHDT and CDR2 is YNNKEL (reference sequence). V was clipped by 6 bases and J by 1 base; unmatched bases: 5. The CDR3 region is CASRGTDDNYGYTF. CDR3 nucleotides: TGTGCCAGCAGGGGGACAGACGATAACTATGGCTACACCTTC.

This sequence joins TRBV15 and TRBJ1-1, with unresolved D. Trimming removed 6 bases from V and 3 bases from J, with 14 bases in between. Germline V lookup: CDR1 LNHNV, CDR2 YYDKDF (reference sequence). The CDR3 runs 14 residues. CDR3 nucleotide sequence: TGTGCCACCAGTCCTTATAAGGGAGACACTGAAGCTTTCTTT. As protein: CATSPYKGDTEAFF.

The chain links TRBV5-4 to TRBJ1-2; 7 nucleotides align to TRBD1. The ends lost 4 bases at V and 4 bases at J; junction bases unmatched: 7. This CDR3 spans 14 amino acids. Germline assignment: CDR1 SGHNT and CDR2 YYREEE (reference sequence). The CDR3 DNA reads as TGTGCCAGCAGCGAAGGGGACAGCCTCTATGGCTACACCTTC. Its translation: CASSEGDSLYGYTF.

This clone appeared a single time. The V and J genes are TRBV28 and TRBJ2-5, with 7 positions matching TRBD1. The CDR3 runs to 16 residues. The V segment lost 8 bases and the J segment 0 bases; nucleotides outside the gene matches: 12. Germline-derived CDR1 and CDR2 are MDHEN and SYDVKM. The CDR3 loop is CASGSLKGAYQETQYF. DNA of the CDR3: TGTGCCAGCGGCTCCCTCAAGGGGGCGTACCAAGAGACCCAGTACTTC.

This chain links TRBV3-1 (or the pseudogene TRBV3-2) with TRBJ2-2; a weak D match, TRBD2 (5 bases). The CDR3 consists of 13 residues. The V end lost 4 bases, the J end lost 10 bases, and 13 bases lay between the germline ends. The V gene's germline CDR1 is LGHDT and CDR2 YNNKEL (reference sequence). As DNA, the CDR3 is TGTGCCAGCAGCCTGACGGGAATGGAGGAGCTGTTTTTT. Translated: CASSLTGMEELFF.

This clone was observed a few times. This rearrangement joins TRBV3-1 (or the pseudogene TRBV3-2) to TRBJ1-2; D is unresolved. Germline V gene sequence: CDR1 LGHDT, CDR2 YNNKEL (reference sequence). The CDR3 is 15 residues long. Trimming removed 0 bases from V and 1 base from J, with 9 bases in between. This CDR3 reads CASSQDWEDNYGYTF. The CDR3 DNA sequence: TGTGCCAGCAGCCAAGATTGGGAGGATAACTATGGCTACACCTTC.

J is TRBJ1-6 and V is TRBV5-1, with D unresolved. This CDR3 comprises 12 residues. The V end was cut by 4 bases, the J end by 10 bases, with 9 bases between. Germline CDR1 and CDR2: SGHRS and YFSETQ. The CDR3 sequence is CASSPAGSPLHF. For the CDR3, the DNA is TGCGCCAGCAGCCCGGCAGGATCACCCCTCCACTTT.

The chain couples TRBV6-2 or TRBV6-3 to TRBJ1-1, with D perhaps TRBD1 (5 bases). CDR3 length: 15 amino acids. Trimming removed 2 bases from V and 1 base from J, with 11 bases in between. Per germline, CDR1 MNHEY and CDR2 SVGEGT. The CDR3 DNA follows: TGTGCCAGCAGTTACAGGCAGACAGCGAACACTGAAGCTTTCTTT. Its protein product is CASSYRQTANTEAFF.

The CDR3 is CASSLYRDYEQYF. Here the CDR3 DNA reads TGTGCCAGCAGCTTATACAGGGACTACGAGCAGTACTTC. V and J are TRBV11-1 and TRBJ2-7; possibly TRBD1 for D (6 bases). The CDR3 consists of 13 residues. Trimming cost V 2 bases and J 3 bases, with 8 bases left between them. Germline CDR1 and CDR2: SGHAT and FQDESV (reference sequence).

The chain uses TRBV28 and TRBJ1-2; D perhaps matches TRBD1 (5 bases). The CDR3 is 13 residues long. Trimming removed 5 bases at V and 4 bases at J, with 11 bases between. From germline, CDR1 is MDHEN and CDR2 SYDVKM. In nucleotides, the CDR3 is TGTGCCAGCAGTAACGACAGAAGCTATGGCTACACCTTC. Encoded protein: CASSNDRSYGYTF.

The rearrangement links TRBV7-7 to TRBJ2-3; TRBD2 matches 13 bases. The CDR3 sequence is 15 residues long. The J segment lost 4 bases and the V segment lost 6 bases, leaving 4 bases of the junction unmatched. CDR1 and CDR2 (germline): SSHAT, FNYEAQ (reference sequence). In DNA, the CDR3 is TGTGCCAGCAGTTCCGGGACTAGCGGGGCAGATACGCAGTATTTT. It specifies CASSSGTSGADTQYF.

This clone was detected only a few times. CDR3 sequence: CATSRPRAEAFF. The CDR3 DNA sequence: TGTGCCACCAGCAGACCGAGGGCGGAAGCTTTCTTT. The chain is built from TRBV15 and TRBJ1-1; no clear D gene. V lost 2 bases and J lost 8, with 9 bases in between. Per the germline V gene, CDR1 is LNHNV and CDR2 is YYDKDF (reference sequence). The CDR3 sequence is 12 residues long. The full variable domain, its missing parts supplied by reference TRBV15 and TRBJ1-1, is DAMVIQNPRYQVTQFGKPVTLSCSQTLNHNVMYWYQQKSSQAPKLLFHYYDKDFNNEADTPDNFQSRRPNTSFCFLDIRSPGLGDTAMYLCATSRPRAEAFFGQGTRLTVV.

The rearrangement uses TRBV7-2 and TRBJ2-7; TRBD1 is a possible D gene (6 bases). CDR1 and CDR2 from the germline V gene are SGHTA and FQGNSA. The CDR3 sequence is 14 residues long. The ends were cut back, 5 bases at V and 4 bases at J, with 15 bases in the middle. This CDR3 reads CASSITDSLYEQYF. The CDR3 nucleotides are TGTGCCAGCAGCATTACGGACAGTTTATACGAGCAGTACTTC.

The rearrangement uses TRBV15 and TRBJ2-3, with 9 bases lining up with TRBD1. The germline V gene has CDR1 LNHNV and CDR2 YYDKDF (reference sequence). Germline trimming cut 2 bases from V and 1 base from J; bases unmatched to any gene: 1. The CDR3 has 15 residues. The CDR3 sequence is CATSRRTGGTDTQYF. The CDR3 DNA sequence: TGTGCCACCAGCAGACGGACAGGGGGCACAGATACGCAGTATTTT.

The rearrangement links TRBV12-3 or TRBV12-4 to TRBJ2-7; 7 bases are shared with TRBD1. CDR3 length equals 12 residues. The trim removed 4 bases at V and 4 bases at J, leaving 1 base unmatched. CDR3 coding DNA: TGTGCCAGCAGTTCACAGGGGTACGAGCAGTACTTC. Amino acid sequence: CASSSQGYEQYF.

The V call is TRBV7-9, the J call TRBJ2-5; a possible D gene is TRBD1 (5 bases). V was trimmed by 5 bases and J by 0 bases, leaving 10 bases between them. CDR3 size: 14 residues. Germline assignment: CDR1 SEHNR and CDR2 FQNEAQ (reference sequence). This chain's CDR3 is CASSGRVHQETQYF. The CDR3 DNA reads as TGTGCCAGCAGCGGCAGGGTACACCAAGAGACCCAGTACTTC. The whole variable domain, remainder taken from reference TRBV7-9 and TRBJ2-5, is DTGVSQNPRHKITKRGQNVTFRCDPISEHNRLYWYRQTLGQGPEFLTYFQNEAQLEKSRLLSDRFSAERPKGSFSTLEIQRTEQGDSAMYLCASSGRVHQETQYFGPGTRLLVL.

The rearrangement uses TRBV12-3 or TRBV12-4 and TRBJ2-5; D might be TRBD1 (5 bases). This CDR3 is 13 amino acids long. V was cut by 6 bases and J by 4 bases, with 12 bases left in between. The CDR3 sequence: CASSPRQTETQYF. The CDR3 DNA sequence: TGTGCCAGCAGCCCCCGACAGACAGAGACCCAGTACTTC.

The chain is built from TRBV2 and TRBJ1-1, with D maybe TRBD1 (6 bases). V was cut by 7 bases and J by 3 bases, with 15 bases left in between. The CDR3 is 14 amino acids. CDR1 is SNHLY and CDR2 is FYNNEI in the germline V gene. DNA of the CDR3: TGTGCCAGCACTACCACCCGGACAGACACTGAAGCTTTCTTT. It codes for CASTTTRTDTEAFF.

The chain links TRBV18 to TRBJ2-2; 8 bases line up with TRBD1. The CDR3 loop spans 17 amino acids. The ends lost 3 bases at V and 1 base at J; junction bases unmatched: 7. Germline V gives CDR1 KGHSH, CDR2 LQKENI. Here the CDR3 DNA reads TGTGCCAGCTCACCGCCCGCCGGGACAGGGAACACCGGGGAGCTGTTTTTT. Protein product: CASSPPAGTGNTGELFF.